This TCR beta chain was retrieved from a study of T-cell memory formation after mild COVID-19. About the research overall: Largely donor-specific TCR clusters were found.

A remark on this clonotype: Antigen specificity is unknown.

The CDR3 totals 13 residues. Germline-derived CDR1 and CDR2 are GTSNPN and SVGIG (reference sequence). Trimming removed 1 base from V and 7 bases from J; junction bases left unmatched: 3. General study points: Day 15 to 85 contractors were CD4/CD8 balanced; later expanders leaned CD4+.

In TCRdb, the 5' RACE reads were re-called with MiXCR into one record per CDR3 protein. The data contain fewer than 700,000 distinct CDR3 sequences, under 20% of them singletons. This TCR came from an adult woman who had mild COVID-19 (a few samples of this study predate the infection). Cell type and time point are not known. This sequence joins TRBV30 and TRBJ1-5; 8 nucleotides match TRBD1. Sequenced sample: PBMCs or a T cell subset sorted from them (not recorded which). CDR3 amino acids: CAWSAGGSQPQHF. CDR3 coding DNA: TGTGCCTGGAGTGCAGGGGGCAGCCAGCCCCAGCATTTT. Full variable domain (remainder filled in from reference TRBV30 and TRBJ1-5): SQTIHQWPATLVQPVGSPLSLECTVEGTSNPNLYWYRQAAGRGLQLLFYSVGIGQISSEVPQNLSASRPQDRQFILSSKKLLLSDSGFYLCAWSAGGSQPQHFGDGTRLSIL.